This T cell receptor (beta chain) appears in the sequencing data of a study of blood T cell repertoires in COVID-19. Study-wide context: The study drew acute and convalescent COVID-19 samples from the United States, Italy and Spain.

Germline V lookup: CDR1 MNHEY, CDR2 SVGEGT. The CDR3 sequence is 18 residues long. The V segment lost 4 bases and the J segment 4 bases; nucleotides outside the gene matches: 10. TCRdb's table, derived via immunoSEQ multiplex PCR, lists solely in-frame clones and lacks some. The sample holds 150,000 to 200,000 clones, approximately 84% seen once. The source is a woman of 80 years or more with acute or convalescent COVID-19. The chain has TRBV6-2 or TRBV6-3 and TRBJ2-6; 10 bases are a match to TRBD1. Source material: peripheral blood. In DNA form, the CDR3 reads TGTGCCAGCAGTTTTCTTCCCGGGACAGGGGACGGGGCCAACGTCCTGACTTTC. Amino acids: CASSFLPGTGDGANVLTF.